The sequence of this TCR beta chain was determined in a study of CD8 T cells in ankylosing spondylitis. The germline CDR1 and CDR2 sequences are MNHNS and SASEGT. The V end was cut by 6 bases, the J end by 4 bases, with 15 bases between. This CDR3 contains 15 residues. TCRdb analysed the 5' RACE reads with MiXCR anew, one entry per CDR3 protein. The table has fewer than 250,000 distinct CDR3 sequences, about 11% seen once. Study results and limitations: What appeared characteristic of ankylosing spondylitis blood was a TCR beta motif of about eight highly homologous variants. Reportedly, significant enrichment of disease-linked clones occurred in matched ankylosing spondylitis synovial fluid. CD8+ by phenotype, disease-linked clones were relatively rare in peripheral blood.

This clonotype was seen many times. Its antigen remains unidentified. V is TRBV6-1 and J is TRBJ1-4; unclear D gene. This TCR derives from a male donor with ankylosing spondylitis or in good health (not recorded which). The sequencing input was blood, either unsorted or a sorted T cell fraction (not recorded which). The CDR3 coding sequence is TGTGCCAGCAGACGGTCGAGCACAGATAATGAAAAACTGTTTTTT. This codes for CASRRSSTDNEKLFF.